These 5 T cell receptor beta chains originate from one sample sequenced in a study of PD-1 blockade in classical Hodgkin lymphoma (dated by TCRdb to 2020 to 2021). Receptors were amplified or captured by the immunoSEQ multiplex PCR assay. What TCRdb holds here is the immuneACCESS table cut down to in-frame rearrangements. Part of the clones is not present; checked against another copy, under half of the missing clones reflect an unresolved V gene, and the others are unexplained. This sample has roughly 35,000 clones in its table, and 70% to 90% of those were observed once. Together, the top ten hold around 7.7% of the sample. The time point label of this sample denotes: cycle 2 day 1 (C2D1) of nivolumab. Relapse after autologous stem cell transplantation had occurred in all trial patients, and cohorts A, B and C were distinguished by prior brentuximab vedotin exposure. Sequencing used peripheral blood mononuclear cells (PBMCs), obtained before the second cycle of nivolumab. These receptors originate from a human donor with classical Hodgkin lymphoma.

V and J are TRBV12-5 and TRBJ2-5; tentative D call: TRBD2 (6 bases). The CDR3 has 16 amino acids. Germline assignment: CDR1 LGHNT and CDR2 FRNRAP. Trimming took 3 bases from V and 5 from J, leaving 19 bases between them. CDR3 sequence (DNA): TGTGCTAGTGGTTTCGTGGCGTTGGGGGGAAGGGAGACCCAGTACTTC. The encoded protein is CASGFVALGGRETQYF. Combining the CDR3 with reference TRBV12-5 and TRBJ2-5 gives the whole variable domain DARVTQTPRHKVTEMGQEVTMRCQPILGHNTVFWYRQTMMQGLELLAYFRNRAPLDDSGMPKDRFSAEMPDATLATLKIQPSEPRDSAVYFCASGFVALGGRETQYFGPGTRLLVL.

The chain uses TRBV30 and TRBJ1-5, with D hard to call. The V end was cut by 0 bases, the J end by 0 bases, with 3 bases between. The CDR3 runs 13 residues. CDR1 is GTSNPN, CDR2 SVGIG, per germline (reference sequence). CDR3 in amino acids: CAWSVLSNQPQHF. CDR3 bases: TGTGCCTGGAGTGTACTTAGCAATCAGCCCCAGCATTTT.

V is TRBV10-1 and J is TRBJ2-5, with 7 bases lining up with TRBD2. TRBJ2-7 matches the DNA end more closely, so the J call is doubtful. The CDR3 loop spans 12 amino acids. Germline CDR1 WNHNN, CDR2 SYGVQD (reference sequence). The CDR3 loop is CASSPGGGEQYF. In DNA form, the CDR3 reads TGCGCCAGCTCCCCGGGAGGCGGCGAGCAGTACTTC.

This chain uses TRBV27 with TRBJ2-6; D ambiguous. CDR1 is MNHEY and CDR2 is SMNVEV in the germline V gene (reference sequence). Between the trimmed V and J ends, which lost 4 bases and 0 bases, there was a span of 7 bases. CDR3 length: 15 residues. CDR3 amino acids: CASSSMDSGANVLTF. The CDR3 DNA sequence: TGTGCCAGCAGTTCAATGGACTCTGGGGCCAACGTCCTGACTTTC.

The gene calls are TRBV10-3 and TRBJ2-5; 9 bases line up with TRBD1. CDR3 size: 17 residues. J gave up 3 bases and V 7 bases, and 15 bases lay outside the gene matches. Looked up from germline, CDR1 is ENHRY and CDR2 is SYGVKD. The CDR3 loop is CAIKARTGVAREETQYF. CDR3 DNA: TGTGCCATCAAGGCCAGGACAGGGGTCGCGAGGGAAGAGACCCAGTACTTC.